The 21 T cell receptor beta chains presented below share a single source sample, sequenced in a study of CD8+ T cells in alopecia areata. The sequencing template was cDNA reverse transcribed from extracted RNA. The protocol was immunoSEQ multiplex PCR, while the TCRdb copy is restricted to in-frame clones and leaves out a portion. The top ten hold just under 0.5% of the sample, which has hundreds of thousands of clones, around two fifths seen once. Treatment noted: oral pan-JAK inhibitor, 5-10 mg twice daily. The sample consisted of CD4+ T cells sorted from blood, taken around week 31, from a patient treated with tofacitinib. The source is a human donor with alopecia areata.

This clone was counted only a few times. The V call is TRBV18, the J call TRBJ1-2, with D possibly being TRBD1 (6 bases). CDR1 and CDR2 from the germline V gene are KGHSH and LQKENI. CDR3 size: 14 residues. The ends were cut back, 6 bases at V and 6 bases at J, with 17 bases in the middle. The CDR3 loop is CASSLDRKGNGYTF. In DNA form, the CDR3 reads TGTGCCAGCTCGCTGGACAGAAAGGGCAATGGCTACACCTTC.

Points on this clone: At one of its ends the junction is not consistent with the germline gene, which may arise from a read error. The chain joins TRBV14 to TRBJ2-7, with D possibly matching TRBD1 (5 bases). The germline V gene has CDR1 SGHDN and CDR2 FVKESK. This CDR3 comprises 15 residues. This CDR3 is CASSPRTRSSHEQYF. The DNA for the CDR3 is TGTGCCAGCAGCCCCCGGACACGTAGCTCCCACGAGCAGTACTTC.

This clone was detected only a few times. The J gene is TRBJ2-3, the V gene TRBV2; D is possibly TRBD1 (6 bases). Germline CDR1 is SNHLY and CDR2 is FYNNEI. The CDR3 consists of 15 residues. The V gene lost 8 bases and the J gene lost 0 bases, with 15 bases spanning the gap. CDR3 region: CASRNDRSSTDTQYF. In DNA form, the CDR3 reads TGTGCCAGCCGAAACGACAGGTCTAGCACAGATACGCAGTATTTT.

This clone was counted between two and nine times. V and J are TRBV6-5 and TRBJ1-2; TRBD1 matches 7 bases. The J segment lost 3 bases and the V segment lost 0 bases, leaving 4 bases of the junction unmatched. The CDR3 is 15 residues long. Germline V gives CDR1 MNHEY, CDR2 SVGAGI. CDR3 in amino acids: CASSYSKQGHYGYTF. The CDR3 bases are TGTGCCAGCAGTTACTCGAAACAGGGGCACTATGGCTACACCTTC.

The sample holds a few counts of this clone. The V call is TRBV27, the J call TRBJ1-4; 8 positions match TRBD1. There are 15 residues in the CDR3. Germline CDR1 MNHEY, CDR2 SMNVEV (reference sequence). With V trimmed by 5 bases and J by 7 bases, 9 bases remained unmatched. CDR3 DNA: TGTGCCAGCAGTCCAGCGGACAGGGTCGGTGAAAAACTGTTTTTT. Protein: CASSPADRVGEKLFF.

V is TRBV7-9 and J is TRBJ2-5; TRBD1 matches 9 bases. This CDR3 spans 12 amino acids. With V trimmed by 5 bases and J by 9 bases, 4 bases remained unmatched. Per the germline V gene, CDR1 is SEHNR and CDR2 is FQNEAQ (reference sequence). The CDR3 loop reads CASSLQGAAQYF. The CDR3 coding sequence is TGTGCCAGCAGCCTACAGGGGGCGGCCCAGTACTTC.

The table lists this clone with a count of one. J is TRBJ2-3 and V is TRBV4-1; TRBD1 or TRBD2 may be the D gene (5 bases each). V was pared by 0 bases and J by 7 bases, with 8 bases between. Germline V gives CDR1 MGHRA, CDR2 YSYEKL. This CDR3 comprises 13 residues. The CDR3, as DNA: TGCGCCAGCAGCCAAGAATCGGGACATACGCAGTATTTT. It specifies CASSQESGHTQYF.

This clone was seen only a few times. The genes are TRBV6-5 and TRBJ1-1; the match to TRBD1 covers 8 bases. Germline V gene data show CDR1 as MNHEY and CDR2 as SVGAGI. The V segment lost 5 bases and the J segment 1 base; nucleotides outside the gene matches: 6. The CDR3 is made up of 15 amino acids. CDR3: CASSPDRGPNTEAFF. CDR3 nucleotides: TGTGCCAGCAGTCCCGACAGGGGCCCGAACACTGAAGCTTTCTTT.

This clone appeared a few times. The chain couples TRBV19 to TRBJ2-2; tentatively, D is TRBD2 (5 bases). The V end lost 9 bases, the J end lost 7 bases, and 18 bases lay between the germline ends. This CDR3 contains 14 residues. The germline CDR1 and CDR2 sequences are LNHDA and SQIVND (reference sequence). The CDR3 DNA reads TGTGCCAGCGCTCCCCGGACGGGGTTCGGGGAGCTGTTTTTT. This encodes CASAPRTGFGELFF.

The V call is TRBV9, the J call TRBJ2-5, with 10 bases fitting TRBD1. Per the germline V gene, CDR1 is SGDLS and CDR2 is YYNGEE. Trimming removed 2 bases from V and 0 bases from J; junction bases left unmatched: 7. This CDR3 has 17 residues. The CDR3 region is CASSVDAGQGYQETQYF. DNA for the CDR3: TGTGCCAGCAGCGTTGATGCGGGACAGGGGTACCAAGAGACCCAGTACTTC. Full variable domain (outside the CDR3, taken from reference TRBV9 and TRBJ2-5): DSGVTQTPKHLITATGQRVTLRCSPRSGDLSVYWYQQSLDQGLQFLIQYYNGEERAKGNILERFSAQQFPDLHSELNLSSLELGDSALYFCASSVDAGQGYQETQYFGPGTRLLVL.

The V call is TRBV4-2, the J call TRBJ2-5, with D tentatively TRBD2 (5 bases). V was cut by 8 bases and J by 2 bases, with 15 bases left in between. The CDR3 runs to 14 residues. Per the germline V gene, CDR1 is LGHNA and CDR2 is YNFKEQ. CDR3 in amino acids: CASQKGLEQETQYF. DNA for the CDR3: TGTGCCAGCCAAAAAGGACTGGAGCAAGAGACCCAGTACTTC.

The rearrangement uses TRBV6-1 and TRBJ1-3; TRBD1 might be the D (5 bases). Trimming pared 6 bases from V and 4 bases from J, leaving 13 bases between. CDR1 MNHNS and CDR2 SASEGT come from the germline V gene. The CDR3 contains 14 residues. The CDR3 loop reads CASRPRQGGNTIYF. The CDR3 DNA follows: TGTGCCAGCAGACCTCGGCAGGGCGGAAACACCATATATTTT.

The V gene is TRBV10-3, the J gene TRBJ2-7; D remains unclear. Trimming left V 3 bases short and J 3 bases short, with 6 bases between. Germline CDR1 is ENHRY and CDR2 is SYGVKD. There are 12 residues in the CDR3. This CDR3 reads CAISEGFYEQYF. The CDR3 region has the DNA TGTGCCATCAGTGAAGGGTTCTACGAGCAGTACTTC.

The V and J genes are TRBV7-2 and TRBJ1-4; unclear D gene. Trimming cost V 5 bases and J 0 bases, with 4 bases left between them. This CDR3 spans 13 amino acids. Germline V gene sequence: CDR1 SGHTA, CDR2 FQGNSA. Here the CDR3 reads CASSPPTNEKLFF. The CDR3, as DNA: TGTGCCAGCAGCCCGCCAACTAATGAAAAACTGTTTTTT.

As concerns this clone: The sample contains more than one DNA sequence encoding this CDR3. The chain is built from TRBV7-9 and TRBJ2-5; D is uncertain. Trimming stripped 1 base from V and 5 bases from J, with 5 bases between. The germline CDR1 and CDR2 sequences are SEHNR and FQNEAQ (reference sequence). There are 12 residues in the CDR3. CDR3 loop: CASSLVSETQYF. The CDR3 DNA is TGTGCCAGCAGCTTAGTCTCCGAGACCCAGTACTTC.

The chain carries TRBV2 and TRBJ2-3; 8 nucleotides line up with TRBD2. V shed 4 bases, J shed 6 bases, and the junction held 3 bases outside the gene matches. Germline V lookup: CDR1 SNHLY, CDR2 FYNNEI. The CDR3 extends over 13 amino acids. CDR3 bases: TGTGCCAGCAGTGCCCGGGGGGGCGATACGCAGTATTTT. Translation gives CASSARGGDTQYF.

This chain links TRBV7-2 with TRBJ1-5, with 9 bases matching TRBD1. CDR1 and CDR2 (germline): SGHTA, FQGNSA. V shed 2 bases and J 4 bases; nucleotides not matched to a gene: 9. CDR3 length equals 17 residues. The CDR3 sequence: CASSLSSADRGNQPQHF. Here the CDR3 DNA reads TGTGCCAGCAGCTTATCTAGCGCGGACAGGGGAAATCAGCCCCAGCATTTT.

This clone was counted between two and nine times. The V gene is TRBV5-1, the J gene TRBJ2-3; D is uncertain. This CDR3 spans 12 amino acids. Germline CDR1 SGHRS, CDR2 YFSETQ. V was shortened by 3 bases and J by 4 bases, with 6 bases between the two germline ends. Here the CDR3 DNA reads TGCGCCAGCAGCTCGGACGCAGATACGCAGTATTTT. It codes for CASSSDADTQYF.

J is TRBJ2-7 and V is TRBV6-5; 12 bases fit TRBD2. Per germline, CDR1 MNHEY and CDR2 SVGAGI. Unmatched junction bases numbered 7, after V lost 3 bases and J lost 7 bases. The CDR3 extends over 15 amino acids. CDR3 nucleotides: TGTGCCAGCAGTTATAGGGGGACTAGCGGGCCAGAGCAGTACTTC. Translation: CASSYRGTSGPEQYF.

The chain joins TRBV30 to TRBJ1-2; D unclear. The CDR3 is made up of 14 amino acids. Germline V lookup: CDR1 GTSNPN, CDR2 SVGIG (reference sequence). The ends were cut back, 1 base at V and 4 bases at J, with 13 bases in the middle. The CDR3 loop is CAWSAASTPYGYTF. Written as DNA, the CDR3 is TGTGCCTGGAGTGCGGCCAGTACGCCCTATGGCTACACCTTC. The entire variable domain, with the rest obtained from reference TRBV30 and TRBJ1-2, is as follows: SQTIHQWPATLVQPVGSPLSLECTVEGTSNPNLYWYRQAAGRGLQLLFYSVGIGQISSEVPQNLSASRPQDRQFILSSKKLLLSDSGFYLCAWSAASTPYGYTFGSGTRLTVV.

This clone came up a few times. This rearrangement joins TRBV13 to TRBJ1-2; D ambiguous. V was shortened by 2 bases and J by 6 bases, with 10 bases between the two germline ends. Germline lookup yields CDR1 PRHDT and CDR2 FYEKMQ (reference sequence). The CDR3 contains 13 residues. Here the CDR3 DNA reads TGTGCCAGCAGCTTACTTAGATCACATGGCTACACCTTC. Protein product: CASSLLRSHGYTF. Filled out from reference TRBV13 and TRBJ1-2, the complete variable domain reads AAGVIQSPRHLIKEKRETATLKCYPIPRHDTVYWYQQGPGQDPQFLISFYEKMQSDKGSIPDRFSAQQFSDYHSELNMSSLELGDSALYFCASSLLRSHGYTFGSGTRLTVV.